This T cell receptor (beta chain) was sequenced during a study of lymphopenia after photon versus proton radiotherapy. The table came from immunoSEQ multiplex PCR; TCRdb's copy has only in-frame clones and leaves some out. This table holds over 40,000 clones, roughly 90% found once. V lost 0 bases, J lost 0 bases, and 6 bases stayed unmatched. Germline CDR1 and CDR2: GTSNPN and SVGIG (reference sequence). This CDR3 spans 19 amino acids. Sequencing was performed on peripheral blood, taken from a patient treated with photon-based radiotherapy. The rearrangement links TRBV30 to TRBJ2-3; 16 bases line up with TRBD2. The TCR was taken from a woman aged 35 to 49 with cholangiocarcinoma. The CDR3, as DNA: TGTGCCTGGAGTGTACGGGGACTAGCGGGAGGGATTAGCACAGATACGCAGTATTTT. It specifies CAWSVRGLAGGISTDTQYF.